These T cell receptor beta chains were read from a single sample in a study of T cell repertoires in cytomegalovirus infection. Antigen specificity for these receptors is unknown. TCRdb reanalysed the reads using MiXCR and keeps one entry per CDR3 protein. The sample includes fewer than 1,000,000 distinct CDR3 sequences, less than 40% of them seen just once. The sequencing used cultured CD8+ T cells from PBMCs, collected from culture after CMV antigen stimulation. All receptors come from a human donor in good health (CMV status not recorded). Some clones in this sample may be carry-over from other donors' samples. The CDR3 runs from the conserved cysteine through the conserved F or W. The D gene is left open where the match is weak. The size entry is marked missing in some rows and otherwise reads once, few, many or a size class.

cdr3_aa cdr3_nt j_call d_call clone_size v_call
CASKRGGQLYYGYTF TGTGCCAGCAAACGCGGAGGACAGCTGTACTATGGCTACACCTTC TRBJ1-2 . once TRBV12-3/TRBV12-4
CASSRTSNQGRGNTIYF TGTGCCAGCAGCCGGACTAGCAACCAAGGGCGTGGAAACACCATATATTTT TRBJ1-3 . many TRBV7-9
CASSFGDGLIRPLHF TGTGCCAGCAGCTTCGGAGACGGGTTAATTCGGCCCCTCCACTTT TRBJ1-6 . . TRBV5-4
CATSTPGTGMGEQYF TGTGCCACCAGCACCCCCGGGACAGGGATGGGCGAGCAGTACTTC TRBJ2-7 TRBD1 few TRBV15
CASSLSYGTSSETQYF TGTGCCAGCAGTTTATCGTACGGGACTAGCTCAGAGACCCAGTACTTC TRBJ2-5 TRBD2 few TRBV27
CASSQVAGTYNTQYF TGCGCCAGCAGCCAAGTAGCGGGGACCTACAATACGCAGTATTTT TRBJ2-3 TRBD2 few TRBV4-1
CASSIAGGPELFF TGTGCCAGCAGTATAGCGGGGGGGCCCGAGCTGTTTTTT TRBJ2-2 TRBD2 few TRBV6-5
CASSQSARDSNPYNQPQHF TGCGCCAGCAGCCAATCTGCCCGGGACAGTAACCCCTACAATCAGCCCCAGCATTTT TRBJ1-5 TRBD1 . TRBV4-1
CASSLQGDSPSLYF TGTGCTAGCAGCTTACAGGGGGACAGTCCTAGCCTGTACTTC TRBJ2-7 TRBD1 . TRBV7-6
CASFQLRENNQPQHF TGTGCCAGCTTTCAACTCCGGGAGAACAATCAGCCCCAGCATTTT TRBJ1-5 . . TRBV5-5
CASSLTGGAYSPLHF TGTGCCAGCAGCCTCACAGGGGGCGCATATTCACCCCTCCACTTT TRBJ1-6 TRBD1 . TRBV6-8
CSARPLPKQGRLTEAFF TGCAGTGCTAGACCGCTTCCAAAACAGGGGAGGCTCACTGAAGCTTTCTTT TRBJ1-1 TRBD1 few TRBV20-1
CASSLVGTGASYEQYF TGTGCCAGCAGCTTAGTAGGGACAGGGGCTTCCTACGAGCAGTACTTC TRBJ2-7 TRBD1 many TRBV7-6
CASSPRQGLNTGELFF TGTGCCAGCAGTCCCCGACAGGGGTTGAACACCGGGGAGCTGTTTTTT TRBJ2-2 TRBD1 few TRBV28
CASSLGRGLGNEQFF TGTGCCAGCAGCTTAGGGAGGGGGCTGGGGAATGAGCAGTTCTTC TRBJ2-1 . once TRBV11-2
CASSPGWPNTGELFF TGTGCCAGCAGTCCAGGGTGGCCGAACACCGGGGAGCTGTTTTTT TRBJ2-2 . . TRBV28
CASRVAGGETQYF TGTGCCAGCAGGGTAGCGGGGGGTGAGACCCAGTACTTC TRBJ2-5 TRBD2 . TRBV27
CASSYLTGNTEAFF TGTGCCAGCAGTTACCTGACGGGAAACACTGAAGCTTTCTTT TRBJ1-1 . few TRBV6-2/TRBV6-3
CASSQDLNEKLFF TGTGCCAGCAGTCAAGATCTTAATGAAAAACTGTTTTTT TRBJ1-4 . . TRBV6-2/TRBV6-3
CASSPPGVRDEKLFF TGTGCCAGCAGCCCCCCGGGCGTCAGGGATGAAAAACTGTTTTTT TRBJ1-4 . few TRBV7-9
CASSFRRGGVTDTQYF TGTGCCAGCAGTTTTCGCAGGGGTGGGGTCACAGATACGCAGTATTTT TRBJ2-3 . . TRBV27
CASSEEVAGRGTQYF TGTGCCAGCAGTGAAGAAGTAGCGGGGAGGGGAACCCAGTACTTC TRBJ2-5 TRBD2 . TRBV6-1
CASTHRGLAGELNEQFF TGTGCCAGCACCCATAGGGGACTAGCGGGGGAATTGAATGAGCAGTTCTTC TRBJ2-1 TRBD2 . TRBV6-5
CASSYEGAYGYTF TGCGCCAGCAGCTACGAGGGGGCCTATGGCTACACCTTC TRBJ1-2 TRBD1 . TRBV4-3
CASSLTGPREQYF TGTGCCAGCAGTTTGACGGGGCCACGGGAGCAGTACTTC TRBJ2-7 . once TRBV27
CASSPHAANTGELFF TGTGCCAGCAGCCCCCACGCTGCCAACACCGGGGAGCTGTTTTTT TRBJ2-2 . few TRBV7-9
CSATGTGLQETQYF TGCAGTGCCACCGGGACCGGCTTACAAGAGACCCAGTACTTC TRBJ2-5 . . TRBV20-1